This T cell receptor (beta chain) was identified during a study of blood T cells in healthy people across ages. The trim removed 6 bases at V and 5 bases at J, leaving 4 bases unmatched. The CDR3 is 12 residues long. Germline CDR1 is SQVTM and CDR2 is ANQGSEA. For the second PCR, which ran for about 6 to 11 cycles, a sample-barcoded 5' primer and a J-beta primer mix were used. Each cDNA molecule received a tag from a template-switch adaptor that had 12 random nucleotides. One entry per CDR3 protein, called by TCRdb with MiXCR from the 5' RACE reads. The data hold 1 million or so distinct CDR3 sequences, with less than 25% observed a single time. These data are also associated with another study on T cells of mothers and their children. This second report adds: Researchers found no T cell clones that were persistent and microchimeric.

The origin of this receptor is a girl aged 2 to 10 in good health. Sequencing was performed on blood. The chain has TRBV29-1 and TRBJ2-7; 10 bases line up with TRBD1. The CDR3 DNA sequence: TGCAGCGTCCGGGACAGGGGCCACGAGCAGTACTTC. It encodes CSVRDRGHEQYF.